Only a few counts were recorded for the clone carrying this T cell receptor (beta chain). Antigen: not known. This entry is derived from a study of cytomegalovirus exposure and HLA in healthy donors. As for the study in general: Genotyping showed roughly 86% of roughly 400 donors falling in the Caucasian-associated ancestry cluster. General study points: An analysis done earlier found most TCR beta V segments productive about 90% or about 30% of the time. Presence/absence results assume similar sequencing depth per donor, which may not hold.

The PCR made use of 60 Vbeta and 13 Jbeta primers. TCRdb's copy holds only in-frame clones and misses some; the assay was immunoSEQ multiplex PCR. The sample holds more than 100,000 clones, about 73% seen once. This CDR3 spans 11 amino acids. Trimming pared 1 base from V and 13 bases from J, leaving 13 bases between. Germline CDR1 reads GTSNPN; CDR2 reads SVGIG (reference sequence). The specimen was PBMCs. This TCR was sampled from a woman aged 25-40 years in good health and CMV-seropositive. The chain joins TRBV30 to TRBJ1-1; no definite D call. The CDR3 bases are TGTGCCTGGAGTGGCCGTAACAGCCTTTTCTTT. It translates to CAWSGRNSLFF.